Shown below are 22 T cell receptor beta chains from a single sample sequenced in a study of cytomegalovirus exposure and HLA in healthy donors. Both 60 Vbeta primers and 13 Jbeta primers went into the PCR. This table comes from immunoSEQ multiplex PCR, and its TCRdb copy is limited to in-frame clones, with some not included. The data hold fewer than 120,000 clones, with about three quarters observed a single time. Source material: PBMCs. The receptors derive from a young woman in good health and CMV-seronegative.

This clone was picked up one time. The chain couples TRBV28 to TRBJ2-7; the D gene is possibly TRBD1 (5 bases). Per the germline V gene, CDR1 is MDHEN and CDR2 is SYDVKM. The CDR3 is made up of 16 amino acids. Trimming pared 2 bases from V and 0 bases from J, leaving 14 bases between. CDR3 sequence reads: CASSLSRWGSSYEQYF. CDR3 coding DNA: TGTGCCAGCAGTTTAAGTAGGTGGGGCAGCTCCTACGAGCAGTACTTC.

CDR3 DNA sequence: TGCGCCAGCAGCTTGGGAGTATACGAGCAGTACTTC. This gives the protein CASSLGVYEQYF. This rearrangement joins TRBV5-1 to TRBJ2-7; D not certain. Germline CDR1 and CDR2: SGHRS and YFSETQ. Trimming took 0 bases from V and 4 from J, leaving 5 bases between them. This CDR3 contains 12 residues.

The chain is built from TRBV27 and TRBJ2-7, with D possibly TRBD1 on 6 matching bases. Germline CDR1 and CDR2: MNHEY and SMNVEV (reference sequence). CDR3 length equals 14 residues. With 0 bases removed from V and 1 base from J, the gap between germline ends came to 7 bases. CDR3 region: CASSLSDRSYEQYF. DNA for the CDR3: TGTGCCAGCAGTTTATCGGACAGATCCTACGAGCAGTACTTC.

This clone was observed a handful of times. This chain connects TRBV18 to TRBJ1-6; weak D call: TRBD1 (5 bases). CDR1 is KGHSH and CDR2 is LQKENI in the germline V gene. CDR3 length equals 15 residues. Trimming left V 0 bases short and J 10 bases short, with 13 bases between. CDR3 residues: CASSPPDGATSPLHF. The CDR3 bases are TGTGCCAGCTCACCACCGGATGGGGCCACATCACCCCTCCACTTT.

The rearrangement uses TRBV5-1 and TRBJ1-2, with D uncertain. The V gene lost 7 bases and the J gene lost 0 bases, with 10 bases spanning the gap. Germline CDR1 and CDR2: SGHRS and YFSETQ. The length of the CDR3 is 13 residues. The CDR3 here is CASSTGANYGYTF. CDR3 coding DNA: TGCGCCAGCTCTACCGGAGCTAACTATGGCTACACCTTC.

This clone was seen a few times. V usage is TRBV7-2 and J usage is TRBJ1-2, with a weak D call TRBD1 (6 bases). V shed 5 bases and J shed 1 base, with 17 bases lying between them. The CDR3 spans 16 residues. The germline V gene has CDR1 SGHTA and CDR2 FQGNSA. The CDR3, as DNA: TGTGCCAGCAGCCTGCTCACAGGGCGATATAACTATGGCTACACCTTC. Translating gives CASSLLTGRYNYGYTF. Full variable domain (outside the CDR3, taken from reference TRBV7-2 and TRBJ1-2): GAGVSQSPSNKVTEKGKDVELRCDPISGHTALYWYRQSLGQGLEFLIYFQGNSAPDKSGLPSDRFSAERTGGSVSTLTIQRTQQEDSAVYLCASSLLTGRYNYGYTFGSGTRLTVV.

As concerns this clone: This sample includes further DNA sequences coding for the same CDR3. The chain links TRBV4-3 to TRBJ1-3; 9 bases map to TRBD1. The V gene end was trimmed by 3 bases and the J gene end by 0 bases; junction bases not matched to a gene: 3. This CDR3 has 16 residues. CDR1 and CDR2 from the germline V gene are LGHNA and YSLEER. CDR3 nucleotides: TGCGCCAGCAGCCAGGGGACAGGGCCCTCTGGAAACACCATATATTTT. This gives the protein CASSQGTGPSGNTIYF.

DNA of the CDR3: TGTGCCAGCTACCTGGCCATGAACACTGAAGCTTTCTTT. Amino acids: CASYLAMNTEAFF. The chain employs TRBV28 and TRBJ1-1; no clear D gene. Trimming removed 8 bases at V and 0 bases at J, with 10 bases between. The CDR3 totals 13 residues. CDR1 is MDHEN, CDR2 SYDVKM, per germline.

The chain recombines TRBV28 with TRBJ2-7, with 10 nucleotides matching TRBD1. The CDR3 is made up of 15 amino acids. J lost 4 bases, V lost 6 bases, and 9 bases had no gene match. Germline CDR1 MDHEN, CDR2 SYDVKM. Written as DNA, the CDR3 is TGTGCCAGCAGACGCCGGGACAGGGGCCTTTACGAGCAGTACTTC. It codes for CASRRRDRGLYEQYF.

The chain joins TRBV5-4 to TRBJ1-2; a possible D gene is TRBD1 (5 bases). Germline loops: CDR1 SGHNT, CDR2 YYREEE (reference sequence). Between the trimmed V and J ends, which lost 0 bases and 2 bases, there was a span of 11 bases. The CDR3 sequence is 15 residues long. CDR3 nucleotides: TGTGCCAGCAGCTTGGCCGGCGGGGCGAACTATGGCTACACCTTC. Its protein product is CASSLAGGANYGYTF.

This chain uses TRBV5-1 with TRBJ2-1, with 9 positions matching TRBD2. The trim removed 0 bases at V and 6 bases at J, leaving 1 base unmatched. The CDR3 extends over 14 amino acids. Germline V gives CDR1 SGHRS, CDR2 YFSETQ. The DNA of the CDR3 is TGCGCCAGCAGCTTGGGCGGGGGGGCCAATGAGCAGTTCTTC. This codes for CASSLGGGANEQFF.

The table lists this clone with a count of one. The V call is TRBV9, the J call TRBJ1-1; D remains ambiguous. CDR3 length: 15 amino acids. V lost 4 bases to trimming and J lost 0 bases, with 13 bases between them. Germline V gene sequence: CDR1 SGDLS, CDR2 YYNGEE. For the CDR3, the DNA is TGTGCCAGCAGCCTTCGGGGTTCCATGAACACTGAAGCTTTCTTT. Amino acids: CASSLRGSMNTEAFF.

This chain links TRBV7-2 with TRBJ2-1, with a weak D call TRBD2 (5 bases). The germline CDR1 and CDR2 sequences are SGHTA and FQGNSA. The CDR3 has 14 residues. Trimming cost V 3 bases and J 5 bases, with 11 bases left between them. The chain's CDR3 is CASSFTSRHNEQFF. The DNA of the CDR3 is TGTGCCAGCAGCTTTACTAGTAGGCACAATGAGCAGTTCTTC. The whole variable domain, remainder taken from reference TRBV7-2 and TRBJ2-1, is GAGVSQSPSNKVTEKGKDVELRCDPISGHTALYWYRQSLGQGLEFLIYFQGNSAPDKSGLPSDRFSAERTGGSVSTLTIQRTQQEDSAVYLCASSFTSRHNEQFFGPGTRLTVL.

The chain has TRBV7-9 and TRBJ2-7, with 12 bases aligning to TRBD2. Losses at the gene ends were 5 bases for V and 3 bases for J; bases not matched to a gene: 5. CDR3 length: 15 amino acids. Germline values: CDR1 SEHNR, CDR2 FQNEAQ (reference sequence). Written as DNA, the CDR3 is TGTGCCAGCAGCGTAACTAGCGGGAGGATCTACGAGCAGTACTTC. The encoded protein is CASSVTSGRIYEQYF.

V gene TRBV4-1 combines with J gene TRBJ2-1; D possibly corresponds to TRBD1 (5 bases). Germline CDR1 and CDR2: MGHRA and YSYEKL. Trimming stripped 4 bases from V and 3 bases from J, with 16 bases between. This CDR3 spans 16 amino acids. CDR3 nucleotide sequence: TGCGCCAGCAGCCCCACCCTGGACACAGTCTACAATGAGCAGTTCTTC. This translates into CASSPTLDTVYNEQFF.

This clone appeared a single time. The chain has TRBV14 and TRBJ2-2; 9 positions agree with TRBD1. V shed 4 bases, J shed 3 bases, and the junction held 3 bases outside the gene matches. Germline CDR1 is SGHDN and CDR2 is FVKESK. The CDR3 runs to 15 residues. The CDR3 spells CASSPWTGDTGELFF. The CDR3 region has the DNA TGTGCCAGCAGCCCTTGGACAGGGGACACCGGGGAGCTGTTTTTT.

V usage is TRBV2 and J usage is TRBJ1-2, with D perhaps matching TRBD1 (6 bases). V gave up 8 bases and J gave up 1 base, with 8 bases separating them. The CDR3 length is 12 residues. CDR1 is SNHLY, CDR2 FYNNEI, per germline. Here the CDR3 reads CASEGDNYGYTF. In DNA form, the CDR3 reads TGTGCCAGCGAGGGGGATAACTATGGCTACACCTTC.

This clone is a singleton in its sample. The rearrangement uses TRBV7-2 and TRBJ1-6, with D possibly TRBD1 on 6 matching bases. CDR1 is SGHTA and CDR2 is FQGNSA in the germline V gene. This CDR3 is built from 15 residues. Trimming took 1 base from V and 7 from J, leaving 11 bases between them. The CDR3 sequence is CASSLGDRQNSPLHF. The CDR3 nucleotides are TGTGCCAGCAGCTTAGGAGACAGGCAGAATTCACCCCTCCACTTT.

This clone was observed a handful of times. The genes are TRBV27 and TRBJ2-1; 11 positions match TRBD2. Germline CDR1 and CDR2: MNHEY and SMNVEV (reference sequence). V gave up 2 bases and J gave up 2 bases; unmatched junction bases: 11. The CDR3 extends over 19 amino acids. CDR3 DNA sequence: TGTGCCAGCAGTTTACTAGCGGGAGGAAAGTCTGGCCCCTACAATGAGCAGTTCTTC. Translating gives CASSLLAGGKSGPYNEQFF.

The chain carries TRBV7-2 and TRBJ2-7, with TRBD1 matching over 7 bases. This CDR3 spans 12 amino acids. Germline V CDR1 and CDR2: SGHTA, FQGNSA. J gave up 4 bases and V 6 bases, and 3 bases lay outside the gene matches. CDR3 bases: TGTGCCAGCAGTAAACAGGGGTACGAGCAGTACTTC. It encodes CASSKQGYEQYF.

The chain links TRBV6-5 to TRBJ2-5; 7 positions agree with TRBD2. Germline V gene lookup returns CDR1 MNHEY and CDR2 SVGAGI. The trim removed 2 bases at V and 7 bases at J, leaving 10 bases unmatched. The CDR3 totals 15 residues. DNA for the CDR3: TGTGCCAGCAGTTACGGGGGGTCTGGCGGGGGGACCCAGTACTTC. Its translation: CASSYGGSGGGTQYF.

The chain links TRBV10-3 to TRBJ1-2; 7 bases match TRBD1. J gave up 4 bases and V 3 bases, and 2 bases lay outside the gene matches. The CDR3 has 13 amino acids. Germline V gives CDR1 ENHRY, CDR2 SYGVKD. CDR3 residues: CAISEGTVYGYTF. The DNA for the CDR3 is TGTGCCATCAGTGAAGGGACAGTCTATGGCTACACCTTC.